This paragraph covers one T cell receptor beta chain sequence. The sample is drawn from a study of T-cell reconstitution after alpha-beta-depleted transplantation in children. The CDR3 length is 16 residues. The germline V gene encodes CDR1 SEHNR and CDR2 FQNEAQ (reference sequence). After removal of 5 bases from V and 4 bases from J, the junction contained 13 bases not matched to a gene. It was with unique molecular identifiers that the TCRbeta library was prepared. One entry per CDR3 protein results from TCRdb running MiXCR on the PCR reads. The repertoire holds 150,000 to 250,000 distinct CDR3 sequences, with about 14% as singletons.

This sequence originates from a human donor who donated a stem cell graft to a child with acute lymphoblastic leukemia. Specimen: PBMCs from the stem cell graft donor, collected from the stem cell graft. The rearrangement uses TRBV7-9 and TRBJ1-2; 7 nucleotides agree with TRBD1. The CDR3 DNA reads TGTGCCAGCAGCCATGGGACAGCGAGCCGCATCTATGGCTACACCTTC. Translation: CASSHGTASRIYGYTF.